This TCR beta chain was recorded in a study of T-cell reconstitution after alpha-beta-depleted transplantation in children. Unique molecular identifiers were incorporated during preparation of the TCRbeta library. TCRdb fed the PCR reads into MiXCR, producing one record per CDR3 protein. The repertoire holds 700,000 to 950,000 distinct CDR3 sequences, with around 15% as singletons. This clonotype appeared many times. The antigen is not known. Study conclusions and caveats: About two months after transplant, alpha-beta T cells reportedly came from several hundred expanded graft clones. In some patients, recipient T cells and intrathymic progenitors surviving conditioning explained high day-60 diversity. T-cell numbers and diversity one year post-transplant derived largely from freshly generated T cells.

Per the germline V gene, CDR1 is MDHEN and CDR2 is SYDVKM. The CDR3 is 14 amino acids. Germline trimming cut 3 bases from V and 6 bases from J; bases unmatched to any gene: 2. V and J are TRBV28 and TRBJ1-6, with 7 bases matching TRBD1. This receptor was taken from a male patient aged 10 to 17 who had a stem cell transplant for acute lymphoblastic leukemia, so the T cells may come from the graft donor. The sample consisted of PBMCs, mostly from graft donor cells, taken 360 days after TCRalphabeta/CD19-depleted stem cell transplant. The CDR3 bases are TGTGCCAGCAGTTTCGGGACAGCTAATTCACCCCTCCACTTT. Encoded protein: CASSFGTANSPLHF.